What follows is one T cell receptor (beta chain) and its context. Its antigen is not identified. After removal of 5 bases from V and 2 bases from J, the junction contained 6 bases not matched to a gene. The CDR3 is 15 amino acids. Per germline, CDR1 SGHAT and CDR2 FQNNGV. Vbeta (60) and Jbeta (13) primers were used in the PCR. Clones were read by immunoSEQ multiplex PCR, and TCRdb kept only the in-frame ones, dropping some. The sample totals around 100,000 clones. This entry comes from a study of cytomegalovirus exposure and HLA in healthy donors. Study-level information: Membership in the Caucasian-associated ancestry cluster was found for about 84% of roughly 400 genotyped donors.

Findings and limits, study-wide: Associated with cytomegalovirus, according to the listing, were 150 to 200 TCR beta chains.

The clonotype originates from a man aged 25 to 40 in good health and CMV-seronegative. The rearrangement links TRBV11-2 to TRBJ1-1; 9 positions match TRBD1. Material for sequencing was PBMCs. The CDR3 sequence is CASSELGQGNTEAFF. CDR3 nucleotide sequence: TGTGCCAGCAGCGAATTGGGACAGGGAAACACTGAAGCTTTCTTT. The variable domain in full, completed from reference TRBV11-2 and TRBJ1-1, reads EAGVAQSPRYKIIEKRQSVAFWCNPISGHATLYWYQQILGQGPKLLIQFQNNGVVDDSQLPKDRFSAERLKGVDSTLKIQPAKLEDSAVYLCASSELGQGNTEAFFGQGTRLTVV.